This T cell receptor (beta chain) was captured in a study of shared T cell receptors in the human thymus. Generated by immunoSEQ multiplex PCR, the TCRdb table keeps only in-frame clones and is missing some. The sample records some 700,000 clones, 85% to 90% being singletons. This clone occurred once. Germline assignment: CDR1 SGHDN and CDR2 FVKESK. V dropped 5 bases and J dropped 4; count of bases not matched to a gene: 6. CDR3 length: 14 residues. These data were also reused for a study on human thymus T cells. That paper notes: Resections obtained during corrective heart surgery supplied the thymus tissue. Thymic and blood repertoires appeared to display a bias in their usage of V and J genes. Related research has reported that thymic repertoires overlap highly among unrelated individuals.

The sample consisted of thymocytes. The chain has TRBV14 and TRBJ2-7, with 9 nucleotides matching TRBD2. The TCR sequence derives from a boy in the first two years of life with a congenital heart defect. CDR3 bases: TGTGCCAGCAGCTGTAAGACTAGCGGATACGAGCAGTACTTC. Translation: CASSCKTSGYEQYF.